By share, the clone carrying this T cell receptor beta chain ranks as medium-sized (0.01 to 0.1%). The antigen remains unidentified. This entry is derived from a study of early T cells in non-severe SARS-CoV-2 infection. For the study at large: Chains from this unsorted whole-blood bulk RNA could not be paired. Study results and limitations: Comparison of clonotypes with VDJdb favored anti-spike CD8 responses while missing private and CD4 specificities.

The library protocol tagged individual cDNA molecules with unique molecular identifiers. MiXCR, applied by TCRdb to the 5' RACE reads, yields one record per CDR3 protein. This table holds just over 9,000 distinct CDR3 sequences, about 5% found once. Germline V lookup: CDR1 SGHTA, CDR2 FQGNSA. The CDR3 length is 15 residues. Trimming cost V 4 bases and J 8 bases, with 18 bases left between them. The source material was whole blood. The receptor comes from an adult who was a healthcare worker with PCR-confirmed SARS-CoV-2 infection or an uninfected control (not recorded which). The chain employs TRBV7-2 and TRBJ2-1, with D perhaps matching TRBD1 (6 bases). Here the CDR3 reads CASSSSDSFPHEQFF. For the CDR3, the DNA is TGTGCCAGCAGCTCATCGGACAGCTTTCCCCATGAGCAGTTCTTC.